This T cell receptor beta chain came from a study of monozygotic twins with inflammatory bowel disease. The template was total RNA from whole blood, with no T cell sorting. Germline CDR1 KGHDR, CDR2 SFDVKD. CDR3 length: 15 amino acids. Template switching added UMIs carrying a 6-nucleotide sample barcode. No DNA is given; TCRdb re-called the 5' RACE reads and lists each CDR3 protein once. The sample holds hundreds of thousands of distinct CDR3 sequences. The rearrangement links TRBV24-1 to TRBJ2-3; TCRdb designates TRBD2, a call that cannot be tested without DNA. This sequence originates from a human donor with ulcerative colitis or Crohn's disease, or a healthy co-twin of an affected twin (not recorded which). Sequenced sample: blood. CDR3: CATSAPRENTDTQYF.